Following are 16 T cell receptor beta chains from one sample sequenced in a study of T cells in Graves' hyperthyroidism and ophthalmopathy. Researchers amplified the TCR beta CDR3 regions from RNA transcripts. HTBI primers were employed in a first-round RT-PCR of the TCR CDR3. Each CDR3 protein is one row after TCRdb ran MiXCR on the multiplex PCR reads. The data contain hundreds of thousands of distinct CDR3 sequences, roughly 14% of them singletons. Sequencing used blood. These receptors were taken from a woman in her thirties or forties with Graves' ophthalmopathy.

This clonotype was detected many times. The V call is TRBV6-2 or TRBV6-3, the J call TRBJ2-7; TRBD2 matches 12 bases. CDR1 is MNHEY, CDR2 SVGEGT, per germline. CDR3 length: 18 amino acids. Losses at the gene ends were 5 bases for V and 0 bases for J; bases not matched to a gene: 11. The CDR3 sequence is CASSPTSGRSLGSYEQYF. The CDR3 coding sequence is TGTGCCAGCAGTCCTACTAGCGGGAGGTCCTTGGGCTCCTACGAGCAGTACTTC.

This chain connects TRBV25-1 to TRBJ2-5; possible D gene TRBD2, 7 bases. The germline V gene has CDR1 MGHDK and CDR2 SYGVNS. The CDR3 length is 15 residues. V lost 7 bases to trimming and J lost 5 bases, with 20 bases between them. The CDR3 reads CASIPGGGGTETQYF. The CDR3 nucleotides are TGTGCCAGCATTCCCGGAGGGGGGGGGACCGAGACCCAGTACTTC. Full variable domain (remainder filled in from reference TRBV25-1 and TRBJ2-5): EADIYQTPRYLVIGTGKKITLECSQTMGHDKMYWYQQDPGMELHLIHYSYGVNSTEKGDLSSESTVSRIRTEHFPLTLESARPSHTSQYLCASIPGGGGTETQYFGPGTRLLVL.

This clonotype has at least ten counts. The V and J genes are TRBV20-1 and TRBJ2-7; D is perhaps TRBD2 (5 bases). V lost 3 bases to trimming and J lost 1 base, with 7 bases between them. CDR1 and CDR2 (germline): DFQATT, SNEGSKA (reference sequence). There are 12 residues in the CDR3. CDR3 sequence (DNA): TGCAGTGCTAGCGGGATTTCCTACGAGCAGTACTTC. It is translated as CSASGISYEQYF.

This rearrangement joins TRBV20-1 to TRBJ1-5; unclear D gene. This CDR3 has 15 amino acids. V was pared by 0 bases and J by 0 bases, with 9 bases between. CDR1 is DFQATT, CDR2 SNEGSKA, per germline (reference sequence). The CDR3 region has the DNA TGCAGTGCTAGAGATCCGGGTTATAGCAATCAGCCCCAGCATTTT. Amino acid sequence: CSARDPGYSNQPQHF.

Ten or more counts support this clonotype. The chain joins TRBV15 to TRBJ1-5; D call uncertain. From germline, CDR1 is LNHNV and CDR2 YYDKDF (reference sequence). V was shortened by 3 bases and J by 0 bases, with 24 bases between the two germline ends. The CDR3 runs to 20 residues. In nucleotides, the CDR3 is TGTGCCACCAGCAGTTATTCAGGTATTCAAGGAGGTTATAGCAATCAGCCCCAGCATTTT. As protein: CATSSYSGIQGGYSNQPQHF.

This clonotype has at least ten counts. V and J are TRBV2 and TRBJ2-1, with 9 bases aligning to TRBD1. This CDR3 has 16 amino acids. Germline CDR1 reads SNHLY; CDR2 reads FYNNEI. With V trimmed by 6 bases and J by 6 bases, 12 bases remained unmatched. CDR3 nucleotides: TGTGCCAGCAGCCCTCTTGGGACAGGGTTGACCAATGAGCAGTTCTTC. This sequence encodes CASSPLGTGLTNEQFF. Using reference TRBV2 and TRBJ2-1 for the parts outside the CDR3, the full variable domain is EPEVTQTPSHQVTQMGQEVILRCVPISNHLYFYWYRQILGQKVEFLVSFYNNEISEKSEIFDDQFSVERPDGSNFTLKIRSTKLEDSAMYFCASSPLGTGLTNEQFFGPGTRLTVL.

The rearrangement links TRBV24-1 to TRBJ2-5, with D possibly matching TRBD2 (6 bases). The CDR3 has 17 residues. Trimming pared 4 bases from V and 2 bases from J, leaving 19 bases between. CDR1 and CDR2 from the germline V gene are KGHDR and SFDVKD. The CDR3 DNA sequence: TGTGCCACCAGTGAAGGCTCCCGGGACTTGGGACAAGAGACCCAGTACTTC. Protein product: CATSEGSRDLGQETQYF.

The chain carries TRBV27 and TRBJ1-3, with a tentative D call TRBD1 (5 bases). Trimming removed 3 bases from V and 2 bases from J, with 8 bases in between. The CDR3 is 14 residues long. Germline assignment: CDR1 MNHEY and CDR2 SMNVEV (reference sequence). The CDR3 nucleotides are TGTGCCAGCAGTTTGTACAGGACTGGAAACACCATATATTTT. Translating it yields CASSLYRTGNTIYF.

V gene TRBV18 combines with J gene TRBJ2-3; D unclear. Germline V gene lookup returns CDR1 KGHSH and CDR2 LQKENI. This CDR3 has 11 residues. V was shortened by 5 bases and J by 4 bases, with 4 bases between the two germline ends. The CDR3 bases are TGTGCCAGCTCAGATGCAGATACGCAGTATTTT. Translation gives CASSDADTQYF.

This clonotype occurred a few times. The chain links TRBV6-1 to TRBJ2-7; D perhaps matches TRBD2 (7 bases). V was clipped by 8 bases and J by 2 bases, with 10 bases between them. The germline gives CDR1 MNHNS, CDR2 SASEGT. This CDR3 has 12 residues. The CDR3 DNA is TGTGCCAGCGCGGGGGCCCCCTACGAGCAGTACTTC. The encoded protein is CASAGAPYEQYF.

This clonotype has ten or more counts. The rearrangement joins TRBV7-9 to TRBJ2-2, with 7 bases that match TRBD1. V gave up 1 base and J gave up 5 bases; unmatched junction bases: 1. CDR3 length: 14 amino acids. The V gene's germline CDR1 is SEHNR and CDR2 FQNEAQ (reference sequence). The CDR3 DNA is TGTGCCAGCAGCTTAGAACAGGGGACCGGGGAGCTGTTTTTT. The encoded protein is CASSLEQGTGELFF.

This clonotype was counted at least ten times. The chain combines TRBV28 with TRBJ2-7; D ambiguous. Germline values: CDR1 MDHEN, CDR2 SYDVKM. V was clipped by 3 bases and J by 0 bases, with 12 bases between them. The CDR3 runs to 15 residues. In nucleotides, the CDR3 is TGTGCCAGCAGTTTCCCATCTTTTCTCTCCTACGAGCAGTACTTC. Its translation is CASSFPSFLSYEQYF.

This clonotype was counted at least ten times. This chain connects TRBV6-1 to TRBJ1-2; no reliable D call. CDR1 and CDR2 (germline): MNHNS, SASEGT. V was clipped by 6 bases and J by 5 bases, with 13 bases between them. The CDR3 runs 13 residues. CDR3 in DNA: TGTGCCAGCAGGCTTGAAGAGGGATATGGCTACACCTTC. Encoded protein: CASRLEEGYGYTF.

This clonotype has at least ten counts. The chain recombines TRBV20-1 with TRBJ1-1, with a possible D match to TRBD1 (5 bases). Per germline, CDR1 DFQATT and CDR2 SNEGSKA (reference sequence). V lost 0 bases and J 7 bases, leaving 12 bases between the germline ends. The CDR3 is made up of 13 amino acids. This CDR3 is CSARDEVGLEAFF. DNA for the CDR3: TGCAGTGCTAGAGATGAGGTGGGGCTTGAAGCTTTCTTT.

In this sample, this clonotype turned up many times. This chain links TRBV12-3 or TRBV12-4 with TRBJ1-5; 8 positions agree with TRBD1. The CDR3 is 16 residues long. The J segment lost 4 bases and the V segment lost 5 bases, leaving 10 bases of the junction unmatched. The CDR3 spells CASSPQDRALNQPQHF. In DNA, the CDR3 is TGTGCCAGCAGTCCCCAGGACAGGGCTTTGAATCAGCCCCAGCATTTT.

This clonotype showed up many times. DNA of the CDR3: TGTGCCTGGAGCGGGACAGGACATCCTCCCGAGCAGTACTTC. As protein: CAWSGTGHPPEQYF. The chain has TRBV30 and TRBJ2-7; 8 bases agree with TRBD1. Germline CDR1 and CDR2: GTSNPN and SVGIG (reference sequence). The V gene end was trimmed by 3 bases and the J gene end by 6 bases; junction bases not matched to a gene: 10. The CDR3 is 14 residues long.